The TCR beta chain under discussion was sequenced for a study of T cells in Graves' hyperthyroidism and ophthalmopathy. TCR beta CDR3 region amplification was performed from RNA transcripts. A set of HTBI primers served as the primers for a first-round RT-PCR of the TCR CDR3. One entry per CDR3 protein results from TCRdb running MiXCR on the multiplex PCR reads. Of under 300,000 distinct CDR3 sequences in the sample, 22% were seen once. Notes on the study in general: Expanded thyroid clonotypes (above 0.001) were mostly also found in blood.

PBMCs were sourced from more than 9 ml fresh peripheral blood. In its sample, this clonotype was seen many times. Its antigen is as yet unknown. The CDR3 loop spans 16 amino acids. The V segment lost 1 base and the J segment 6 bases; nucleotides outside the gene matches: 6. CDR1 is KGHDR and CDR2 is SFDVKD in the germline V gene. Sequencing was done on a sample of blood. The sequence was obtained from a man aged 25 to 45 with Graves' ophthalmopathy. The chain links TRBV24-1 to TRBJ2-1, with 9 nucleotides matching TRBD1. The CDR3 sequence: CATSDLGQGLGNEQFF. Here the CDR3 DNA reads TGTGCCACCAGTGATTTAGGACAGGGGTTGGGCAATGAGCAGTTCTTC.